This TCR beta chain was observed in a study of blood T cells in healthy people across ages. The CDR3 sequence is 16 residues long. V shed 1 base and J 4 bases; nucleotides not matched to a gene: 5. The germline V gene has CDR1 DFQATT and CDR2 SNEGSKA (reference sequence). With a J-beta primer mix and a sample-barcoded 5' primer, a second PCR ran roughly 6 to 11 cycles. Using its own MiXCR run on the 5' RACE reads, TCRdb lists one record per CDR3 protein. Of about 1 million distinct CDR3 sequences in the sample, under 55% were seen once. This clonotype was picked up a small number of times. Its antigen is still unknown. General study points: Per-million-T-cell TCR beta diversity fell roughly linearly with age.

The V and J genes are TRBV20-1 and TRBJ2-3, with 13 bases matching TRBD2. Source material: blood. This clonotype was obtained from a woman between 55 and 75 years old in good health. CDR3 loop: CSARAQLAGGADTQYF. The CDR3 DNA is TGCAGTGCTAGAGCCCAACTAGCGGGGGGGGCAGATACGCAGTATTTT.